Listed below are T cell receptor beta chains from one sample, sequenced in a study of blood T cell repertoires in COVID-19. The repertoire was sequenced with immunoSEQ multiplex PCR; TCRdb's copy has only in-frame clones and lacks some. Of about 95,000 clones listed, about 90% were seen once; the top ten hold 2.5% to 3.5%. The sequencing sample was made of peripheral blood. The receptor source for this set is a man aged 45 to 65 with COVID-19, enrolled during active disease. The CDR3 runs from the conserved cysteine through the conserved F or W. Each record gives: D gene, J gene, V gene, clone size, CDR3 DNA, CDR3 protein. The D gene is left open where the match is weak. Some rows mark clone size as missing; the rest say once, few, many or name a class of expanded clone.

>-|TRBJ2-5|TRBV5-1|-
TGCGCCAGCAGACTAGAAGAGACCCAGTACTTC
CASRLEETQYF
>TRBD1|TRBJ1-2|TRBV6-2/TRBV6-3|-
TGTGCCAGCAGTTATACACCGGGACAGACTAACTATGGCTACACCTTC
CASSYTPGQTNYGYTF
>-|TRBJ2-5|TRBV21-1|many
TGTGCCAGCAGCAAAAAAGGGAGGGACAGGGCTACGCTCCAAGAGACCCAGTACTTC
CASSKKGRDRATLQETQYF
>-|TRBJ1-2|TRBV12-5|-
TGTGCTAGTGGTTTGGTACTTGGGGGGTCCTATGGCTACACCTTC
CASGLVLGGSYGYTF
>-|TRBJ2-7|TRBV19|-
TGTGCCAGTAGTCCCCTGTCGACAGGACTCATCTCCTACGAGCAGTACTTC
CASSPLSTGLISYEQYF
>TRBD1|TRBJ2-5|TRBV9|-
TGTGCCAGCAGCCCCCAGGGGGCCCAAGAGACCCAGTACTTC
CASSPQGAQETQYF
>TRBD1|TRBJ2-2|TRBV5-1|once
TGCGCCAGCATGCAGGGGGCGGACACCGGGGAGCTGTTTTTT
CASMQGADTGELFF
>TRBD1|TRBJ2-7|TRBV28|-
TGTGCCAGCAGCCTAACGGACCGGGACAGGGGCCAGCAGTACTTC
CASSLTDRDRGQQYF
>TRBD1|TRBJ1-5|TRBV2|-
TGTGCCAGCAGTCCGGACAGGGGCGATCAGCCCCAGCATTTT
CASSPDRGDQPQHF
>TRBD1|TRBJ1-1|TRBV5-1|-
TGCGCCAGCAGCCCCTCGGGACAGGGGGCGAACACTGAAGCTTTCTTT
CASSPSGQGANTEAFF
>-|TRBJ2-1|TRBV7-2|-
TGTGCCAGCAGCCGGGGGGCCAGCGGCGGAGAGCAGTTCTTC
CASSRGASGGEQFF
>TRBD1|TRBJ2-1|TRBV5-1|-
TGCGCCAGCAGCGCGGACAGGGGGGACTCCTACAATGAGCAGTTCTTC
CASSADRGDSYNEQFF
>-|TRBJ1-1|TRBV6-5|-
TGTGCCAGCATGGACGGAGGTAGGACTTTGGCTTTCTTT
CASMDGGRTLAFF
>TRBD1|TRBJ1-1|TRBV29-1|-
TGCAGCGGCCGACAGGGGAACACTGAAGCTTTCTTT
CSGRQGNTEAFF
>TRBD1|TRBJ1-2|TRBV5-4|-
TGTGCCAGCAGCTTGGTGGACAGGGGTGCTGGCTACACCTTC
CASSLVDRGAGYTF
>TRBD2|TRBJ2-1|TRBV5-1|few
TGCGCCAGCAGCCCCTTTAGCGGGGGTCACAATGAGCAGTTCTTC
CASSPFSGGHNEQFF
>-|TRBJ1-3|TRBV10-3|-
TGTGCCACGACAGGAATAGGGAGCTCTGGAAACACCATATATTTT
CATTGIGSSGNTIYF
>TRBD1|TRBJ2-3|TRBV25-1|-
TGTGCCAGCAGTGAATTTACAGGGGGCCTGACAGATACGCAGTATTTT
CASSEFTGGLTDTQYF
>TRBD1|TRBJ2-1|TRBV6-5|-
TGTGCCAGCAGCTTCCGGGACAGGGGGCGCAATGAGCAGTTCTTC
CASSFRDRGRNEQFF
>TRBD2|TRBJ2-3|TRBV3-1/TRBV3-2|-
TGTGCCAGCAGCCGCTTTTGGGCAGCGGGGGGGCACAGAAGCACAGATACGCAGTATTTT
CASSRFWAAGGHRSTDTQYF
>TRBD1|TRBJ1-5|TRBV2|-
TGTGCCAGCACAGGACAGGGGAAAGTCAATCAGCCCCAGCATTTT
CASTGQGKVNQPQHF
>-|TRBJ2-7|TRBV18|-
TGTGCCAGCTCCTACAGTCTCTACGAGCAGTACTTC
CASSYSLYEQYF
>TRBD2|TRBJ2-3|TRBV3-1/TRBV3-2|once
TGTGCCAGCAGCCAAACCAAAATTCATGAGCGGGGAAGCACAGATACGCAGTATTTT
CASSQTKIHERGSTDTQYF
>-|TRBJ1-1|TRBV7-9|-
TGTGCCAGCAGCTTAGATATGAGGGCTTTCTTT
CASSLDMRAFF
>TRBD1|TRBJ2-4|TRBV2|-
TGTGCCAGCAGGACAGGGGAAAACATTCAGTACTTC
CASRTGENIQYF